This T cell receptor (beta chain) came from a study of T cells in Graves' hyperthyroidism and ophthalmopathy. About the research overall: The authors collected peripheral blood at initial diagnosis, before any treatment. Findings and caveats of the study: Blood also showed most of the thyroid clonotypes that were expanded above 0.001.

In germline, CDR1 is SGHTA, CDR2 FQGTGA. The length of the CDR3 is 20 residues. Reasons for excluding patients were uncontrolled infection, other autoimmune disease, pregnancy or lactation. The diagnoses drew upon clinical symptoms, serum thyroxine and TRAb, thyroid ultrasound and orbital computed tomography. Using RNA transcripts as the source, TCR beta CDR3 regions were amplified. Researchers ran a first-round RT-PCR on the TCR CDR3 using the HTBI primer set. TCRdb reprocessed the multiplex PCR reads with MiXCR, giving one entry per CDR3 protein. The repertoire has approximately 400,000 distinct CDR3 sequences, approximately 18% of them found once; the top ten carry less than 45%. As regards this clonotype: Antigen unknown. One junction end disagrees with the germline gene, perhaps due to a read error.

This rearrangement joins TRBV7-3 to TRBJ2-6; possible D gene TRBD1, 5 bases. The sequence derives from a man aged 18 to 29 with Graves' ophthalmopathy. The source material was blood. CDR3 in amino acids: CASSESTPLFHSSGADVLTF. CDR3 in DNA: TGTGCCAGCAGTGAGTCGACACCGCTATTTCACAGCTCTGGGGCCGACGTCCTGACTTTC.